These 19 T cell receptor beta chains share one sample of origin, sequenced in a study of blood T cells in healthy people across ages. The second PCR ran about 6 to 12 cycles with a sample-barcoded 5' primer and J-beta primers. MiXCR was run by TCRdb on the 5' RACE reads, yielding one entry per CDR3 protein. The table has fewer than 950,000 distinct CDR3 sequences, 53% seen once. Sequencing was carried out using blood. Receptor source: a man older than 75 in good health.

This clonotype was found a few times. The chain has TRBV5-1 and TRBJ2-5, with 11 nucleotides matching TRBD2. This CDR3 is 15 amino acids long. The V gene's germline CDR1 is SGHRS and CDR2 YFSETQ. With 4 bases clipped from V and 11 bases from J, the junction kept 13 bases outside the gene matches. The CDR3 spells CASSRLAGSSNEQYF. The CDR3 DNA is TGCGCCAGCAGCCGACTAGCGGGATCTAGCAATGAGCAGTACTTC. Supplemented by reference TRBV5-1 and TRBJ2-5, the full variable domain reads KAGVTQTPRYLIKTRGQQVTLSCSPISGHRSVSWYQQTPGQGLQFLFEYFSETQRNKGNFPGRFSGRQFSNSRSEMNVSTLELGDSALYLCASSRLAGSSNEQYFGPGTRLLVL.

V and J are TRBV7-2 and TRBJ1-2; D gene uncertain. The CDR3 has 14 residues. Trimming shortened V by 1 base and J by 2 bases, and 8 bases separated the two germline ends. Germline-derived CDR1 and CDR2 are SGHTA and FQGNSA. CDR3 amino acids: CASSLEVANYGYTF. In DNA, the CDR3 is TGTGCCAGCAGCTTAGAGGTAGCGAACTATGGCTACACCTTC.

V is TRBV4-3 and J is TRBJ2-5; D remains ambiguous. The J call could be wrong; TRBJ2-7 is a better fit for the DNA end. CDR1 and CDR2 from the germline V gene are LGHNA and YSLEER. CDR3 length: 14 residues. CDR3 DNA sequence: TGCGCCAGCAGCCAAGATTCCGTAGGCTACGAGCAGTACTTC. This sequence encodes CASSQDSVGYEQYF.

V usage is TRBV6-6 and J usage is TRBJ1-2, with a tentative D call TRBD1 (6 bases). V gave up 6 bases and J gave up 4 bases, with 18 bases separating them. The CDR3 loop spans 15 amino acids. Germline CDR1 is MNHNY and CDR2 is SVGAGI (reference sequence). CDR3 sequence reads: CASSPTGQRLYGYTF. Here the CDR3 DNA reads TGTGCCAGCAGCCCCACCGGACAGAGACTCTATGGCTACACCTTC.

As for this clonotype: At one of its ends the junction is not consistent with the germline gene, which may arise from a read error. Written as DNA, the CDR3 is TGCGCCACACAGTGGGGGATCGGGGGAAACACTGAAGCTTTCTTT. Its translation is CATQWGIGGNTEAFF. V gene TRBV2 combines with J gene TRBJ1-1; possibly TRBD1 for D (5 bases). Germline V lookup: CDR1 SNHLY, CDR2 FYNNEI. The CDR3 length is 15 residues.

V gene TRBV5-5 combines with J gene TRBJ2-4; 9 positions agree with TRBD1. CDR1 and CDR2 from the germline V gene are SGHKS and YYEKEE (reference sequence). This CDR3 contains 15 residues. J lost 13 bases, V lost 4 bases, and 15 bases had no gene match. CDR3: CASSPPGTGFHQQYF. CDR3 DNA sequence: TGTGCCAGCAGCCCGCCCGGGACAGGGTTTCACCAGCAGTACTTC. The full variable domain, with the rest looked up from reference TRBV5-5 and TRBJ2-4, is DAGVTQSPTHLIKTRGQQVTLRCSPISGHKSVSWYQQVLGQGPQFIFQYYEKEERGRGNFPDRFSARQFPNYSSELNVNALLLGDSALYLCASSPPGTGFHQQYFGAGTRLSVL.

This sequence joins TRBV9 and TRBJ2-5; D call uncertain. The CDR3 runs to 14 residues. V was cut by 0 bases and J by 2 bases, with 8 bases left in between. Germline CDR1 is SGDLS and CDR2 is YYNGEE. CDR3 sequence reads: CASSVAVRQETQYF. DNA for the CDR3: TGTGCCAGCAGCGTAGCAGTTAGACAAGAGACCCAGTACTTC.

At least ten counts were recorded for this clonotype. The CDR3 reads CSADRNIEDEQYF. The CDR3 nucleotides are TGCAGTGCTGACAGGAACATTGAGGACGAGCAGTACTTC. This chain joins TRBV20-1 and TRBJ2-7, with D possibly matching TRBD1 (6 bases). V was shortened by 5 bases and J by 5 bases, with 16 bases between the two germline ends. Germline CDR1 is DFQATT and CDR2 is SNEGSKA (reference sequence). CDR3 length: 13 amino acids.

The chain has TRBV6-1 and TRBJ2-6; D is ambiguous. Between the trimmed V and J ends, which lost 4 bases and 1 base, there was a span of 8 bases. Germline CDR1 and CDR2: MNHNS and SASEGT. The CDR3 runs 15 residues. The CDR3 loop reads CASSVRQSGANVLTF. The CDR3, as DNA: TGTGCCAGCAGTGTTAGGCAGTCTGGGGCCAACGTCCTGACTTTC.

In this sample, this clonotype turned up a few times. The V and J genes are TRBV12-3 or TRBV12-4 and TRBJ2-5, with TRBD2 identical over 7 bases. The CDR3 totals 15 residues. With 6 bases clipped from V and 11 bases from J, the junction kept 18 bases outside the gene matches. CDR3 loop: CASSRPGGGPREQYF. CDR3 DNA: TGTGCCAGCAGCCGACCGGGGGGAGGGCCTCGAGAGCAGTACTTC.

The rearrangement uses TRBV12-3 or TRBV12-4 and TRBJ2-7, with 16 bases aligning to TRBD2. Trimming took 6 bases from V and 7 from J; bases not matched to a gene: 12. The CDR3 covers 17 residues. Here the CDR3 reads CASRDPGTSGRANEQYF. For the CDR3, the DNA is TGTGCCAGCAGAGATCCTGGGACTAGCGGGAGGGCCAATGAGCAGTACTTC.

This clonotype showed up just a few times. The DNA of the CDR3 is TGTGCCAGCAGTTCCCCAACACGGAGCTCCTACAATGAGCAGTTCTTC. Its protein product is CASSSPTRSSYNEQFF. The chain carries TRBV12-3 or TRBV12-4 and TRBJ2-1; D call uncertain. Trimming stripped 4 bases from V and 0 bases from J, with 13 bases between. The CDR3 extends over 16 amino acids.

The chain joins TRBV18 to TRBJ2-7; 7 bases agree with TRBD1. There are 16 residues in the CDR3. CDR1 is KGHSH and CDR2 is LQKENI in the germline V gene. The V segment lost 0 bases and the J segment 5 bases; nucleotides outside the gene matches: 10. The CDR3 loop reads CASSPPGRTGNNEQYF. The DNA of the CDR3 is TGTGCCAGCTCACCACCTGGCAGGACAGGTAATAACGAGCAGTACTTC.

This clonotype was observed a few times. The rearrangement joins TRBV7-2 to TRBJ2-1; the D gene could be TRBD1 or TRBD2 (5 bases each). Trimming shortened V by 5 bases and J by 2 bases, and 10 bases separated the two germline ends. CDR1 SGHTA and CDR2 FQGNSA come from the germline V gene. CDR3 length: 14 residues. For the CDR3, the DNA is TGTGCCAGCAGCACGGGACCCCCCTACAATGAGCAGTTCTTC. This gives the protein CASSTGPPYNEQFF.

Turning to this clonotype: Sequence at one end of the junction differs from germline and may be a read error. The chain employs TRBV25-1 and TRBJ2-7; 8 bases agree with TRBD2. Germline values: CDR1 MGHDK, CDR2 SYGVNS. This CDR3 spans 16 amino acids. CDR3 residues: CAGSAVTSENSYEQYF. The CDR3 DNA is TGTGCCGGCAGTGCTGTGACTAGCGAGAACTCCTACGAGCAGTACTTC.

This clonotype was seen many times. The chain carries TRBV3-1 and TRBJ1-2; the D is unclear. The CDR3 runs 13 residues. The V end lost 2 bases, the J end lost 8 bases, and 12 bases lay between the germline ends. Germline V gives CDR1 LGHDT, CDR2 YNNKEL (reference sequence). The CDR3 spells CASSQIGPDGYTF. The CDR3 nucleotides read TGTGCCAGCAGCCAAATCGGGCCAGACGGCTACACCTTC.

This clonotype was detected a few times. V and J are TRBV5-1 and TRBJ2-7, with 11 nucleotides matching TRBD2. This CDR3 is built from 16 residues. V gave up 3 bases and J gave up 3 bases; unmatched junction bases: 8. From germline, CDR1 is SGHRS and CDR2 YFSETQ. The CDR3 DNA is TGCGCCAGCAGCTCTCCTAGCGGGAGGACCTTCTACGAGCAGTACTTC. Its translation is CASSSPSGRTFYEQYF.

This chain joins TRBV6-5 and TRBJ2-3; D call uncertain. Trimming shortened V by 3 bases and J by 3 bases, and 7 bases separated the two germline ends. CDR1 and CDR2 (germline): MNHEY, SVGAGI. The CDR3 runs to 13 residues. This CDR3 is CASSYTRTDTQYF. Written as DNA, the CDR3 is TGTGCCAGCAGTTATACAAGAACAGATACGCAGTATTTT.

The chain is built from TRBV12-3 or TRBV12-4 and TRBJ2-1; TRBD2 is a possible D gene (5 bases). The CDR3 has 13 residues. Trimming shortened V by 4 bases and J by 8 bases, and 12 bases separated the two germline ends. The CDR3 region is CASSWTPEDEQFF. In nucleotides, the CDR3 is TGTGCCAGCAGTTGGACTCCTGAGGATGAGCAGTTCTTC.